The T cell receptor beta chain under discussion was sequenced for a study of shared clonotypes between healthy human individuals. Only in-frame clones appear in the TCRdb table, and some are missing; sequencing was by immunoSEQ multiplex PCR. This sample has around 2.1 million clones, with roughly 91% found just once. As defined, naive CD8 cells were CD45RO-negative and positively selected for CCR7, with terminally differentiated effector memory CD45RA+ cells excluded. Trimming shortened V by 2 bases and J by 4 bases, and 9 bases separated the two germline ends. The CDR3 has 14 residues. CDR1 is MNHEY and CDR2 is SMNVEV in the germline V gene (reference sequence).

This clonotype originated in a man aged 18 to 29 in good health. Some clones in this sample may be carry-over from other donors' samples. This chain links TRBV27 with TRBJ2-1; D is unresolved. Material: naive CD8+ T cells from PBMCs. This CDR3 is CASSLVLGYNEQFF. The CDR3 DNA follows: TGTGCCAGCAGTTTAGTCCTAGGTTACAATGAGCAGTTCTTC.